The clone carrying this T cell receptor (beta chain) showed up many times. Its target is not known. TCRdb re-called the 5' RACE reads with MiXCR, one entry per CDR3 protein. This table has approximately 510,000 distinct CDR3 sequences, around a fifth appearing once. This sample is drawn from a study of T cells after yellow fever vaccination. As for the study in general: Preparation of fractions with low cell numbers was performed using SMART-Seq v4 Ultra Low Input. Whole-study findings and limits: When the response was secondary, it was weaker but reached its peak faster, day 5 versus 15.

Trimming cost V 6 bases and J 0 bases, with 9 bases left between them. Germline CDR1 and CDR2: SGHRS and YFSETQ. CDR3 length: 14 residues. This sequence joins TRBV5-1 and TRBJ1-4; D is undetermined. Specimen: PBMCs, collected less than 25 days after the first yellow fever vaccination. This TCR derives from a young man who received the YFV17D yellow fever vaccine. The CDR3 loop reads CASTLGTTNEKLFF. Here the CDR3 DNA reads TGCGCCAGCACTCTCGGAACAACTAATGAAAAACTGTTTTTT.